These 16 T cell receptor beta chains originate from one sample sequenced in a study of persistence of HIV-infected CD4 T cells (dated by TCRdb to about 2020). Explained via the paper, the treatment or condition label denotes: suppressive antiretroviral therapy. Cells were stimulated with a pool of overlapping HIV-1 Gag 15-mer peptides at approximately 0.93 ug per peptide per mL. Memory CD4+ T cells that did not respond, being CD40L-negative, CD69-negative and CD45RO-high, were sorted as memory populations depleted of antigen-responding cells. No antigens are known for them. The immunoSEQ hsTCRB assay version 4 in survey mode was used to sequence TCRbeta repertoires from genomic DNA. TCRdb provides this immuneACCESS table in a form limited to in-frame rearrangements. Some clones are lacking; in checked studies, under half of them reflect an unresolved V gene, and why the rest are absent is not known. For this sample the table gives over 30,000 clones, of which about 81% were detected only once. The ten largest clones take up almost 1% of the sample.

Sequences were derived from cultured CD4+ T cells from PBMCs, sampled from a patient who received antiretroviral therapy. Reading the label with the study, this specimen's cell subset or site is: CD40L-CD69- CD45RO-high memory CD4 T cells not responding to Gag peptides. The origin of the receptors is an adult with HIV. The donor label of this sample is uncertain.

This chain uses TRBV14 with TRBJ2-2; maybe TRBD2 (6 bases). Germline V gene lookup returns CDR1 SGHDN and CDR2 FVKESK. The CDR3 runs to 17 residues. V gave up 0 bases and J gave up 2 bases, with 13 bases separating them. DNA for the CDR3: TGTGCCAGCAGCCAAGATCTCGGGAGCCTTAACACCGGGGAGCTGTTTTTT. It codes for CASSQDLGSLNTGELFF. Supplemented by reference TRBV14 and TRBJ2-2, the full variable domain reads EAGVTQFPSHSVIEKGQTVTLRCDPISGHDNLYWYRRVMGKEIKFLLHFVKESKQDESGMPNNRFLAERTGGTYSTLKVQPAELEDSGVYFCASSQDLGSLNTGELFFGEGSRLTVL.

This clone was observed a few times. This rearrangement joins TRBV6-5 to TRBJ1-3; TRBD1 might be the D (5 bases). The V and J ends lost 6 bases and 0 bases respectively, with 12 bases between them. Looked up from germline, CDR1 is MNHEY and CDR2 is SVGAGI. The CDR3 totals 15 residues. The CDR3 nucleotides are TGTGCCAGCAGGTCCTACGGACACTCTGGAAACACCATATATTTT. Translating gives CASRSYGHSGNTIYF.

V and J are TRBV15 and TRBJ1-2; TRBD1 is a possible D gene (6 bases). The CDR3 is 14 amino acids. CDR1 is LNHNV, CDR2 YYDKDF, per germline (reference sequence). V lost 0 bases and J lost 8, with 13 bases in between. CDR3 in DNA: TGTGCCACCAGCAGAGACAGGGGTTGGGACGGCTACACCTTC. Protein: CATSRDRGWDGYTF. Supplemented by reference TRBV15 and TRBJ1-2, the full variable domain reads DAMVIQNPRYQVTQFGKPVTLSCSQTLNHNVMYWYQQKSSQAPKLLFHYYDKDFNNEADTPDNFQSRRPNTSFCFLDIRSPGLGDTAMYLCATSRDRGWDGYTFGSGTRLTVV.

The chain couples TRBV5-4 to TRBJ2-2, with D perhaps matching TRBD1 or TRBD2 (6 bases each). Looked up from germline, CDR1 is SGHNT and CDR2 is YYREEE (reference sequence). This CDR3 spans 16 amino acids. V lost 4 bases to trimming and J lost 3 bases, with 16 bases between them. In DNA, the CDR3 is TGTGCCAGCAGCCCCCTGGGGGGCGCGGACACCGGGGAGCTGTTTTTT. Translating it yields CASSPLGGADTGELFF.

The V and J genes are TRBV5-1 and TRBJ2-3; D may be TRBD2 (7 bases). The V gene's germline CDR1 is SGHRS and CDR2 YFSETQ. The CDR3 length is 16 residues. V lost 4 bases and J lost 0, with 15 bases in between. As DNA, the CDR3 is TGCGCCAGCAGCCTGCTTGAGGGGGGGAGCACAGATACGCAGTATTTT. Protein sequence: CASSLLEGGSTDTQYF.

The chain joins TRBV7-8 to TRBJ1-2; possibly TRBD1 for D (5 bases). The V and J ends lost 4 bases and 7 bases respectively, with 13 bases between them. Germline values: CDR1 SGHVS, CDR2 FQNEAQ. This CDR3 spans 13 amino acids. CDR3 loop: CASSYRGGSGYTF. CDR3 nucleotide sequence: TGTGCCAGCAGCTACCGGGGGGGGTCTGGCTACACCTTC.

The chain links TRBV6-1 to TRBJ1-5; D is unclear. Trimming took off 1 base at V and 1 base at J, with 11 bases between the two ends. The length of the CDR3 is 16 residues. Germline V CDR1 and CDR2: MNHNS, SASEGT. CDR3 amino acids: CASSEGGGGSNQPQHF. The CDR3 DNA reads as TGTGCCAGCAGTGAAGGTGGAGGCGGAAGCAATCAGCCCCAGCATTTT.

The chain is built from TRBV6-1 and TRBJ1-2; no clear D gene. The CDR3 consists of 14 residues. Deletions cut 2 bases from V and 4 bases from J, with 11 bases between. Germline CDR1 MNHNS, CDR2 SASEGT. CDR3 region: CASSEYQVGYGYTF. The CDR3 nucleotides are TGTGCCAGCAGTGAATACCAGGTCGGCTATGGCTACACCTTC.

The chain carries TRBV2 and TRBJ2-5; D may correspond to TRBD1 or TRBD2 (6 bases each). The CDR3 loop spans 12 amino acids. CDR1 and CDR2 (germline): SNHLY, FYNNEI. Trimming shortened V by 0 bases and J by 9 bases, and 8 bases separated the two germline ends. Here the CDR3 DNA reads TGTGCCAGCAGTGAAGCGAGGGGGGCCCAGTACTTC. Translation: CASSEARGAQYF.

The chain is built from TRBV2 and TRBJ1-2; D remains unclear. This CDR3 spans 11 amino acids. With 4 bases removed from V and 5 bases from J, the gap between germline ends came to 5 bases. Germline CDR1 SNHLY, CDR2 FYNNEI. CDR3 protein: CASSARYGYTF. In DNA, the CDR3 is TGTGCCAGCAGTGCTCGATATGGCTACACCTTC.

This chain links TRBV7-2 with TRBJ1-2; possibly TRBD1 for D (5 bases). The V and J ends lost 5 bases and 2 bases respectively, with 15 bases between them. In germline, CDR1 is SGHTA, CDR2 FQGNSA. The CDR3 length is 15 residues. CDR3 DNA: TGTGCCAGCAGCCGTTCCTCTGGGGGGAACTATGGCTACACCTTC. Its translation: CASSRSSGGNYGYTF.

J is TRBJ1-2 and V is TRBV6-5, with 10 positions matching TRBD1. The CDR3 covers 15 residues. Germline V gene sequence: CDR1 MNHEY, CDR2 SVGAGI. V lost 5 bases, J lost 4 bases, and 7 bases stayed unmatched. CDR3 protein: CASSTTGGAGYGYTF. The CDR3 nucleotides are TGTGCCAGCAGTACGACAGGGGGCGCTGGCTATGGCTACACCTTC.

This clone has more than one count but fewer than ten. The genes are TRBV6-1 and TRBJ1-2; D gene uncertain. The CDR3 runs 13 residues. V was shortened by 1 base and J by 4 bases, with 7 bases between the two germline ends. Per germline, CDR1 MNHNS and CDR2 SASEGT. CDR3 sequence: CASSEGGRYGYTF. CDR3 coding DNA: TGTGCCAGCAGTGAAGGAGGGCGCTATGGCTACACCTTC.

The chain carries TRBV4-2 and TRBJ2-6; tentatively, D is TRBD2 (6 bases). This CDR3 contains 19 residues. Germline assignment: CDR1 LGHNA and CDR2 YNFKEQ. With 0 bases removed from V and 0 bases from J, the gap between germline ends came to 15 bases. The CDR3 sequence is CASSQESFGGFSGANVLTF. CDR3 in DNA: TGTGCCAGCAGCCAAGAATCTTTCGGGGGTTTCTCTGGGGCCAACGTCCTGACTTTC.

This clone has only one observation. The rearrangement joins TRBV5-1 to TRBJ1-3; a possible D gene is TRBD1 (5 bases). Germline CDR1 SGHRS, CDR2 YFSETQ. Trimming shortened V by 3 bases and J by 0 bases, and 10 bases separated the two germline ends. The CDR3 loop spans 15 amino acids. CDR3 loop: CASSSEGNSGNTIYF. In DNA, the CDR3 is TGCGCCAGCAGCTCAGAGGGGAACTCTGGAAACACCATATATTTT.

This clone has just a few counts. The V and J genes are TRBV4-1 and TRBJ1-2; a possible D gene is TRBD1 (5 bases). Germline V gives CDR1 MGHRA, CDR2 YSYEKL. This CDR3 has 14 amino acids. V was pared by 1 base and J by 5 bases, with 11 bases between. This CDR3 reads CASSQASGNYGYTF. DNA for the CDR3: TGCGCCAGCAGCCAAGCATCAGGGAATTATGGCTACACCTTC.